A selection of T cell receptor beta chains follows, all from one sample in a study of T cells in localized non-small cell lung cancer. Profiled with immunoSEQ multiplex PCR; TCRdb holds only in-frame clones, not every one. The table lists 23,000 or so clones, 70% to 90% of them singletons. Sample: peripheral blood mononuclear cells, taken before any cancer treatment. All receptors come from a male donor at least 60 years old with stage II lung adenocarcinoma. Both conserved end residues are part of each CDR3. Fields, in order: J gene, V gene, D gene, clone size, CDR3 DNA, CDR3 protein. The D gene is left open where the match is weak. The size entry is marked missing in some rows and otherwise reads once, few, many or a size class.

TRBJ2-3 TRBV19 - once TGTGCCAGTAGCGGTCGCTTAGATACGCAGTATTTT CASSGRLDTQYF
TRBJ2-1 TRBV5-1 TRBD2 - TGCGCCAGCGATCTAGCGGGAGGCGGTAATGAGCAGTTCTTC CASDLAGGGNEQFF
TRBJ2-6 TRBV2 - - TGTGCCAGCAGTGCGAGGGGAGCTGGGGCCAACGTCCTGACTTTC CASSARGAGANVLTF
TRBJ2-3 TRBV10-1 - - TGCGCCAGCAGGGACAGCACAGATACGCAGTATTTT CASRDSTDTQYF
TRBJ2-5 TRBV5-1 TRBD1 once TGCGCCAGCAGCTCTACGGGACAGGGTATGGAAGAGACCCAGTACTTC CASSSTGQGMEETQYF
TRBJ2-3 TRBV7-2 - few TGTGCCAGCAGCCCACAACCGGGACTCAGAACAGATACGCAGTATTTT CASSPQPGLRTDTQYF
TRBJ1-1 TRBV19 - - TGTGCCAGTAGTATGACAGCCCTTTGGGTAGGTGAAGCTTTCTTT CASSMTALWVGEAFF
TRBJ2-1 TRBV2 - - TGTGCCAGCGGGTTAGACTCCTACAATGAGCAGTTCTTC CASGLDSYNEQFF
TRBJ1-4 TRBV19 - - TGTGCCAGTAGTCCCCGGGCCAGTTCTAATGAAAAACTGTTTTTT CASSPRASSNEKLFF
TRBJ2-5 TRBV4-1 - - TGCGCCAGCAGCCAACGGGTCACTCAAGAGACCCAGTACTTC CASSQRVTQETQYF
TRBJ1-5 TRBV2 - - TGTGCCAGCAGGGGGGTAACAGGGCGGGTAGGACAGCCCCAGCATTTT CASRGVTGRVGQPQHF
TRBJ2-3 TRBV5-3 TRBD1 - TGTGCCAGAAGCATAAGGGACAGGGGGGACACAGATACGCAGTATTTT CARSIRDRGDTDTQYF
TRBJ2-1 TRBV18 - - TGTGCCAGCTCACCCCTCCTCAATAGCGATGAGCAGTTCTTC CASSPLLNSDEQFF
TRBJ2-1 TRBV10-3 TRBD2 - TGTGCCATCTCCCCTACTAGCGGGGGGTACAATGAGCAGTTCTTC CAISPTSGGYNEQFF
TRBJ1-1 TRBV5-1 - - TGCGCCAGCAGTTTACCGGATCGGGACACTGAAGCTTTCTTT CASSLPDRDTEAFF
TRBJ2-5 TRBV10-3 - - TGTGCCACGGAACGGGACATCCAAGAGACCCAGTACTTC CATERDIQETQYF
TRBJ2-7 TRBV29-1 - - TGCAGCGTTGTAACCCGCGAGCAGTACTTC CSVVTREQYF
TRBJ1-1 TRBV2 - - TGTGCCAGCAGTGTCTCGGGGAACACTGAAGCTTTCTTT CASSVSGNTEAFF
TRBJ2-7 TRBV7-2 - - TGTGCCAGCAGCTTAGGGGTCTGGAGCTACGAGCAGTACTTC CASSLGVWSYEQYF
TRBJ2-1 TRBV7-3 TRBD2 - TGTGCCAGCAGCTCATTAGCGGGGAGGGAGCAGTTCTTC CASSSLAGREQFF
TRBJ2-7 TRBV28 - - TGTGCCAGCACCAGGGGCCTTACCTACGAGCAGTACTTC CASTRGLTYEQYF
TRBJ2-1 TRBV7-3 - - TGTGCCAGCAGCTATCAAGCCCCAGACGAGCAGTTCTTC CASSYQAPDEQFF
TRBJ2-5 TRBV5-1 - once TGCGCCAGCAGCTCCACAACACCTCCGGTATTGTACTTC CASSSTTPPVLYF
TRBJ2-5 TRBV18 - - TGTGCCAGCTCACCACCGGCCGACAGAGAGACCCAGTACTTC CASSPPADRETQYF
TRBJ2-1 TRBV6-1 - - TGTGCCAGCAGTGAACTTGTTCCCCTCAGGAATGAGCAGTTCTTC CASSELVPLRNEQFF
TRBJ2-3 TRBV7-9 - - TGTGCCAGCAGCTTAGGAGTTAGCACAGATACGCAGTATTTT CASSLGVSTDTQYF
TRBJ1-2 TRBV18 - - TGTGCCAGCTCACCAGTGTCTGGCCTCGGCTACACCTTC CASSPVSGLGYTF
TRBJ1-5 TRBV6-6 TRBD1 - TGTGCCAGCATCCGGGACAGCAACAATCAGCCCCAGCATTTT CASIRDSNNQPQHF
TRBJ1-1 TRBV15 - - TGTGCCACCAGCAGCGGGACATTCAACACTGAAGCTTTCTTT CATSSGTFNTEAFF
TRBJ2-1 TRBV27 TRBD2 - TGTGCCAGCAGTTTAAGGTGGCTAGCGGGTAAGAGAGGGTACAATGAGCAGTTCTTC CASSLRWLAGKRGYNEQFF
TRBJ2-2 TRBV15 TRBD1 - TGTGCCACCAGCGGTACCCCACCGGGACAGGGGGCGATCGGGGAGCTGTTTTTT CATSGTPPGQGAIGELFF
TRBJ1-2 TRBV6-6 TRBD1 - TGTGCCAGCACCTTACCCCCCCCAGGGGGCGGTGGCTACACCTTC CASTLPPPGGGGYTF
TRBJ2-3 TRBV7-2 - - TGTGCCAGCAGCCCACACCTCTACACAGATACGCAGTATTTT CASSPHLYTDTQYF
TRBJ2-3 TRBV4-1 - - TGCGCCAGCAGCCAAGAGATTGGGGTAGATACGCAGTATTTT CASSQEIGVDTQYF
TRBJ1-3 TRBV13 - - TGTGCCAGCTCCCAGGGTCTCCACGGAAACACCATATATTTT CASSQGLHGNTIYF
TRBJ1-1 TRBV7-9 - - TGTGCCAGCAGCTCCCGGGCCAGCGGGGAGACTGAAGCTTTCTTT CASSSRASGETEAFF
TRBJ2-7 TRBV15 - - TGTGCCACCAGCGCTATAGGAACCTACGAGCAGTACTTC CATSAIGTYEQYF
TRBJ2-7 TRBV27 TRBD2 - TGTGCCAGCAGGCCCCCCGGGACTAGCGGCTCCTACGAGCAGTACTTC CASRPPGTSGSYEQYF
TRBJ2-7 TRBV9 - - TGTGCCAGCAGCGGAACAGGAGGGCTAGCCGCCTACGAGCAGTACTTC CASSGTGGLAAYEQYF
TRBJ2-3 TRBV10-3 TRBD2 few TGTGCCATCAGGGGACTAGCGGAGGGCACAGATACGCAGTATTTT CAIRGLAEGTDTQYF
TRBJ2-5 TRBV28 TRBD2 - TGTGCCAGCAGTTTAAGATTAGCGGGGTACCAAGAGACCCAGTACTTC CASSLRLAGYQETQYF
TRBJ2-1 TRBV7-2 TRBD1 - TGTGCCAGCAGCTTATTCGGACAGGAGGACTACAATGAGCAGTTCTTC CASSLFGQEDYNEQFF
TRBJ2-5 TRBV28 - - TGTGCCAGCAGTTTTCGAGGTAGAGAGACCCAGTACTTC CASSFRGRETQYF
TRBJ2-1 TRBV19 TRBD2 - TGTGCCAGTAAGCTAGCGGGATTAGATGAGCAGTTCTTC CASKLAGLDEQFF
TRBJ1-5 TRBV6-1 TRBD1 few TGTGCCAGCAGTGTGTGGACAGGGCTCAATCAGCCCCAGCATTTT CASSVWTGLNQPQHF
TRBJ2-2 TRBV5-1 TRBD1 - TGCGCCAGCACCCCCGGGACAGGAGGCGGGGAGCTGTTTTTT CASTPGTGGGELFF
TRBJ2-3 TRBV19 TRBD2 - TGTGCCAGTAGTACGAGGACTAGCGGGGCCCTCACAGATACGCAGTATTTT CASSTRTSGALTDTQYF
TRBJ2-2 TRBV4-1 TRBD2 - TGCGCCAGCAGCCAGTCTAGCGGGAGTAAGGCCGGGGAGCTGTTTTTT CASSQSSGSKAGELFF
TRBJ1-2 TRBV7-2 - - TGTGCCAGCAGCTTGATGTCCGCGCTCTATGGCTACACCTTC CASSLMSALYGYTF
TRBJ1-2 TRBV4-1 TRBD1 - TGCGCCAGCAGCTTATGGACAGGGGATAACTATGGCTACACCTTC CASSLWTGDNYGYTF
TRBJ1-4 TRBV28 - - TGTGCCAGCAGTTTGCCACAGTTACCTCGGGCAAAACTGTTTTTT CASSLPQLPRAKLFF
TRBJ1-1 TRBV28 - - TGTGCCAGCAGTTTAGTAGTGAACACTGAAGCTTTCTTT CASSLVVNTEAFF
TRBJ2-1 TRBV19 - - TGTGCCAGTAGTACCCAGCTCTACAATGAGCAGTTCTTC CASSTQLYNEQFF
TRBJ2-5 TRBV20-1 - - TGCAGTGCTAGTGGTCGGGAGACCCAGTACTTC CSASGRETQYF
TRBJ2-5 TRBV25-1 TRBD2 - TGTGCCAGCAGTGGCGGGACTAGCGGGATACAAGAGACCCAGTACTTC CASSGGTSGIQETQYF